What follows are 11 T cell receptor beta chains derived from one specimen sequenced in a study of shared clonotypes between healthy human individuals. TCRdb's copy holds only in-frame clones and misses some; the assay was immunoSEQ multiplex PCR. The data contain about 480,000 clones, 79% of them singletons. Sequencing was done on a sample of PBMCs. The receptor source for this set is a woman between 35 and 50 years old in good health. Some clones in this sample may be carry-over from other donors' samples.

The chain links TRBV9 to TRBJ2-3; possibly TRBD2 for D (5 bases). The CDR3 is 15 residues long. Germline values: CDR1 SGDLS, CDR2 YYNGEE. The ends were cut back, 4 bases at V and 2 bases at J, with 14 bases in the middle. The CDR3, as DNA: TGTGCCAGCAGCCCATTTTGGCTAGCCACAGATACGCAGTATTTT. Residues: CASSPFWLATDTQYF.

This chain uses TRBV29-1 with TRBJ2-7, with TRBD2 matching over 12 bases. The V segment lost 6 bases and the J segment 7 bases; nucleotides outside the gene matches: 13. CDR1 is SQVTM and CDR2 is ANQGSEA in the germline V gene. The CDR3 has 15 residues. The CDR3 loop is CSVSGLAGIAREQYF. DNA for the CDR3: TGCAGCGTCTCCGGACTAGCGGGAATCGCGAGGGAGCAGTACTTC.

The V and J genes are TRBV6-4 and TRBJ2-3, with D unresolved. The CDR3 is made up of 13 amino acids. Germline assignment: CDR1 MRHNA and CDR2 SNTAGT. Trimming left V 10 bases short and J 1 base short, with 12 bases between. The CDR3 reads CATSYTGTDTQYF. Here the CDR3 DNA reads TGTGCCACCTCTTATACAGGCACAGATACGCAGTATTTT.

CDR3 sequence (DNA): TGTGCCAGCAGCCAAGGGTCAGGGACAGATCTCCTCTCTGGAAACACCATATATTTT. It is translated as CASSQGSGTDLLSGNTIYF. The J gene is TRBJ1-3, the V gene TRBV4-2; 7 bases line up with TRBD1. CDR1 and CDR2 (germline): LGHNA, YNFKEQ. This CDR3 comprises 19 residues. The V gene end was trimmed by 1 base and the J gene end by 0 bases; junction bases not matched to a gene: 12.

The J gene is TRBJ1-6, the V gene TRBV11-2, with D uncertain. The CDR3 contains 13 residues. V was trimmed by 5 bases and J by 6 bases, leaving 8 bases between them. Germline values: CDR1 SGHAT, CDR2 FQNNGV. Here the CDR3 reads CASSGSGNSPLHF. The CDR3 bases are TGTGCCAGCAGCGGGAGCGGTAATTCACCCCTCCACTTT.

This clone was seen more than once but under ten times. The chain is built from TRBV28 and TRBJ1-1; tentatively, D is TRBD1 (6 bases). This CDR3 contains 14 residues. The germline CDR1 and CDR2 sequences are MDHEN and SYDVKM. V was clipped by 6 bases and J by 8 bases, with 19 bases between them. The CDR3 loop reads CASSAAGGMLEAFF. The CDR3 bases are TGTGCCAGCAGCGCAGCGGGGGGCATGTTAGAAGCTTTCTTT.

This clone occurred once. The chain recombines TRBV27 with TRBJ2-1; 14 bases are shared with TRBD2. Germline CDR1 reads MNHEY; CDR2 reads SMNVEV (reference sequence). CDR3 length equals 13 residues. Trimming removed 8 bases from V and 8 bases from J; junction bases left unmatched: 2. CDR3 nucleotides: TGTGCCAGCTGGACTAGCGGGAGGTATGAGCAGTTCTTC. Its translation: CASWTSGRYEQFF.

This rearrangement joins TRBV19 to TRBJ2-5; 7 bases align to TRBD1. The CDR3 length is 15 residues. V lost 3 bases and J lost 4; bases outside the gene matches: 8. CDR1 is LNHDA, CDR2 SQIVND, per germline (reference sequence). CDR3 DNA sequence: TGTGCCAGTAGTATTACAGGGGACCCGGGAGAGACCCAGTACTTC. Translation gives CASSITGDPGETQYF. The whole variable domain, filled in from reference TRBV19 and TRBJ2-5, reads DGGITQSPKYLFRKEGQNVTLSCEQNLNHDAMYWYRQDPGQGLRLIYYSQIVNDFQKGDIAEGYSVSREKKESFPLTVTSAQKNPTAFYLCASSITGDPGETQYFGPGTRLLVL.

The chain carries TRBV28 and TRBJ1-1; the D is unclear. Trimming cost V 6 bases and J 3 bases, with 14 bases left between them. Per germline, CDR1 MDHEN and CDR2 SYDVKM. This CDR3 has 14 amino acids. The CDR3 nucleotides are TGTGCCAGCAGGCGGAGTGGGTTGGACACTGAAGCTTTCTTT. Protein: CASRRSGLDTEAFF.

The chain is built from TRBV18 and TRBJ2-1; TRBD2 aligns across 9 bases. Germline V lookup: CDR1 KGHSH, CDR2 LQKENI. The V segment lost 2 bases and the J segment 4 bases; nucleotides outside the gene matches: 6. This CDR3 region has 16 residues. CDR3 in amino acids: CASSPFSGSQYNEQFF. Here the CDR3 DNA reads TGTGCCAGCTCACCATTTAGCGGGAGTCAGTACAATGAGCAGTTCTTC.

About this clone: Sequence at one end of the junction differs from germline and may be a read error. Other DNA sequences in this specimen translate into the identical CDR3. The CDR3 DNA sequence: TGCGCCAGCAGGTTGGGGGGGCAAGAGACCCAGTACTTC. This gives the protein CASRLGGQETQYF. The V call is TRBV5-1, the J call TRBJ2-5; 7 nucleotides agree with TRBD2. From germline, CDR1 is SGHRS and CDR2 YFSETQ. This CDR3 contains 13 residues.